This TCR beta chain is drawn from a study of blood T cell repertoires in COVID-19. Study details: PBMCs, B-cell-depleted T cells, or T cells were the source of the cDNA or gDNA that made up the material.

Here immunoSEQ multiplex PCR was the method, and the copy in TCRdb shows in-frame clones only, minus some. Seen here are more than 45,000 clones, 80% to 90% observed once, and the top ten hold 2.6%. Trimming cost V 4 bases and J 13 bases, with 17 bases left between them. Germline CDR1 and CDR2: WNHNN and SYGVQD (reference sequence). This CDR3 contains 13 residues. Only a few counts were recorded for this clone. Seattle-derived patients entered the study during active infection and were followed longitudinally. This clonotype originated in a woman aged 80 or over with COVID-19, enrolled during active disease. This chain uses TRBV10-1 with TRBJ2-1; tentatively, D is TRBD1 (6 bases). The sequenced material came from peripheral blood. The CDR3 DNA follows: TGCGCCAGCAGTGGGGCCCGACAGGCACAACAGTTCTTC. It encodes CASSGARQAQQFF.